This T cell receptor (beta chain) was documented in a study of blood T cells in healthy people across ages. Study observations and caveats: Age brought a roughly linear fall in TCR beta diversity measured per million T cells. In these data, TCR beta diversity tracked strongly with naive T cell percentage.

Individuals who donated were healthy Caucasians from Russia aged roughly 6 to 100. From germline, CDR1 is MGHRA and CDR2 YSYEKL. V was cut by 0 bases and J by 3 bases, with 21 bases left in between. This CDR3 comprises 18 residues. There are a few counts of this clonotype. Antigen: not known. The second PCR ran 7 to 11 cycles with a sample-barcoded 5' primer and J-beta primers. There were at least 3 million CDR3-containing paired-end reads obtained from each sample. TCRdb called the 5' RACE reads again in MiXCR, with one record for every CDR3 protein. The sample holds 1.4 million to 1.5 million distinct CDR3 sequences, around 42% seen once.

This TCR derives from a woman between 18 and 30 years old in good health. The chain is built from TRBV4-1 and TRBJ2-7, with D perhaps TRBD2 (5 bases). Sequenced sample: blood. In DNA form, the CDR3 reads TGCGCCAGCAGCCAAGATGCGGGTGGGAGAGGGCCGAACTACGAGCAGTACTTC. Translated: CASSQDAGGRGPNYEQYF.